Following are 13 T cell receptor beta chains from one sample sequenced in a study of early T cells in non-severe SARS-CoV-2 infection (dated by TCRdb to about 2021). The protocol used for the library was 5' RACE. Sequencing instrument: NextSeq 500. TCRdb reprocessing: public reads trimmed at Q25 with fastp, clones called with MiXCR, in-frame beta chains kept. Rows are unified per CDR3 protein, each entry keeping the most common DNA and genes. For this sample there are about 70,000 distinct CDR3 sequences; 9% to 10% appear just once. The ten largest clonotypes hold roughly a sixth of the sample. The sample consisted of whole blood, taken at baseline. These receptors were collected from an adult who was a healthcare worker with PCR-confirmed SARS-CoV-2 infection or an uninfected control (not recorded which).

This clonotype occurred many times. The CDR3 protein is CASSYTASSDTQYF. CDR3 sequence (DNA): TGTGCCAGCAGTTATACCGCTAGCTCTGATACGCAGTATTTT. The V and J genes are TRBV6-5 and TRBJ2-3, with a possible D match to TRBD2 (5 bases). The CDR3 length is 14 residues. Trimming took off 3 bases at V and 6 bases at J, with 13 bases between the two ends. Germline CDR1 is MNHEY and CDR2 is SVGAGI.

This rearrangement joins TRBV25-1 to TRBJ1-4; D is undetermined. The CDR3 runs to 19 residues. V was cut by 6 bases and J by 3 bases, with 26 bases left in between. Germline V gene data show CDR1 as MGHDK and CDR2 as SYGVNS. CDR3 DNA sequence: TGTGCCAGCAGAGCCACCCCCTCGGACGGGCGTGGGGCTAATGAAAAACTGTTTTTT. This encodes CASRATPSDGRGANEKLFF.

This clonotype came up many times. V gene TRBV5-5 combines with J gene TRBJ1-1; TRBD1 aligns across 8 bases. The CDR3 runs 16 residues. Looked up from germline, CDR1 is SGHKS and CDR2 is YYEKEE (reference sequence). With 4 bases clipped from V and 6 bases from J, the junction kept 14 bases outside the gene matches. In nucleotides, the CDR3 is TGTGCCAGCAGCCCCCCCCCCGGGACAGGTTGGCCTGAAGCTTTCTTT. Its protein product is CASSPPPGTGWPEAFF. The variable domain in full, completed from reference TRBV5-5 and TRBJ1-1, reads DAGVTQSPTHLIKTRGQQVTLRCSPISGHKSVSWYQQVLGQGPQFIFQYYEKEERGRGNFPDRFSARQFPNYSSELNVNALLLGDSALYLCASSPPPGTGWPEAFFGQGTRLTVV.

This clonotype has at least ten counts. The gene calls are TRBV4-2 and TRBJ1-1; 9 bases line up with TRBD1. Germline CDR1 LGHNA, CDR2 YNFKEQ. Trimming at V came to 2 bases and at J to 10 bases, leaving 8 bases not matched to a gene. The CDR3 runs 14 residues. CDR3 sequence reads: CASSQRGTGMGAFF. CDR3 in DNA: TGTGCCAGCAGCCAAAGAGGGACAGGGATGGGAGCTTTCTTT.

CDR3 residues: CASSVDRGWTEAFF. CDR3 nucleotide sequence: TGTGCCAGCAGCGTTGACAGGGGTTGGACTGAAGCTTTCTTT. V is TRBV7-3 and J is TRBJ1-1; TRBD1 matches at 8 bases. Germline CDR1 SGHTA, CDR2 FQGTGA. Trimming removed 5 bases from V and 5 bases from J; junction bases left unmatched: 7. CDR3 length equals 14 residues.

The rearrangement joins TRBV20-1 to TRBJ1-5; 7 nucleotides match TRBD1. The junction had 7 bases not matched to a gene; V was cut back by 6 bases and J by 2 bases. This CDR3 is built from 14 residues. Germline V CDR1 and CDR2: DFQATT, SNEGSKA (reference sequence). CDR3 residues: CSALRGGGNQPQHF. CDR3 in DNA: TGCAGTGCCCTCAGGGGGGGCGGCAATCAGCCCCAGCATTTT.

This clonotype was counted ten times or more. The rearrangement links TRBV29-1 to TRBJ1-1; D remains unclear. Looked up from germline, CDR1 is SQVTM and CDR2 is ANQGSEA. V was trimmed by 3 bases and J by 7 bases, leaving 18 bases between them. CDR3 length: 14 residues. The CDR3 protein is CSVDFPTGPREAFF. The CDR3 region has the DNA TGCAGCGTTGATTTTCCAACCGGTCCCCGTGAAGCTTTCTTT.

This clonotype was seen at least ten times. The rearrangement links TRBV5-1 to TRBJ2-3; possible D gene TRBD2, 7 bases. The V and J ends lost 3 bases and 0 bases respectively, with 11 bases between them. The germline gives CDR1 SGHRS, CDR2 YFSETQ. The CDR3 covers 15 residues. CDR3 nucleotide sequence: TGCGCCAGCAGCTCGGCGGGGGCTAGCACAGATACGCAGTATTTT. It specifies CASSSAGASTDTQYF.

This clonotype was seen repeatedly, ten times or more. J is TRBJ2-6 and V is TRBV10-3; TRBD1 matches 9 bases. CDR3 length: 17 residues. V was clipped by 6 bases and J by 0 bases; unmatched bases: 6. The germline CDR1 and CDR2 sequences are ENHRY and SYGVKD. The CDR3 is CAIRSGTGLSGANVLTF. The DNA of the CDR3 is TGTGCCATCAGGTCCGGGACAGGGCTCTCTGGGGCCAACGTCCTGACTTTC.

This chain connects TRBV12-3 or TRBV12-4 to TRBJ2-7; unclear D gene. The CDR3 covers 17 residues. The V end was cut by 3 bases, the J end by 0 bases, with 18 bases between. The CDR3 reads CASSFSPASSYSYEQYF. CDR3 in DNA: TGTGCCAGCAGTTTTTCACCCGCCAGTTCCTACTCCTACGAGCAGTACTTC.

The genes are TRBV11-2 and TRBJ2-3; D tentatively reads TRBD1 or TRBD2 (5 bases each). V was cut by 4 bases and J by 0 bases, with 17 bases left in between. CDR3 length equals 17 residues. Germline CDR1 reads SGHAT; CDR2 reads FQNNGV. CDR3 amino acids: CASSSGGFSRSTDTQYF. CDR3 nucleotide sequence: TGTGCCAGCAGCTCTGGGGGATTCTCGAGGAGCACAGATACGCAGTATTTT.

Many counts were recorded for this clonotype. The chain is built from TRBV3-1 and TRBJ2-7; TRBD1 might be the D (6 bases). The CDR3 loop spans 12 amino acids. The V end was cut by 4 bases, the J end by 7 bases, with 11 bases between. Germline lookup yields CDR1 LGHDT and CDR2 YNNKEL (reference sequence). DNA of the CDR3: TGTGCCAGCAGCCCGACAGGTCGAGAGCAGTACTTC. Translated, it gives CASSPTGREQYF.

This clonotype has a count of ten or more. The gene calls are TRBV6-1 and TRBJ1-5; 8 bases agree with TRBD1. The germline V gene has CDR1 MNHNS and CDR2 SASEGT. V was pared by 6 bases and J by 2 bases, with 9 bases of the junction left unmatched. The length of the CDR3 is 16 residues. CDR3 nucleotides: TGTGCCAGCAGACAACGGACAGGGAACGGCAATCAGCCCCAGCATTTT. As protein: CASRQRTGNGNQPQHF.